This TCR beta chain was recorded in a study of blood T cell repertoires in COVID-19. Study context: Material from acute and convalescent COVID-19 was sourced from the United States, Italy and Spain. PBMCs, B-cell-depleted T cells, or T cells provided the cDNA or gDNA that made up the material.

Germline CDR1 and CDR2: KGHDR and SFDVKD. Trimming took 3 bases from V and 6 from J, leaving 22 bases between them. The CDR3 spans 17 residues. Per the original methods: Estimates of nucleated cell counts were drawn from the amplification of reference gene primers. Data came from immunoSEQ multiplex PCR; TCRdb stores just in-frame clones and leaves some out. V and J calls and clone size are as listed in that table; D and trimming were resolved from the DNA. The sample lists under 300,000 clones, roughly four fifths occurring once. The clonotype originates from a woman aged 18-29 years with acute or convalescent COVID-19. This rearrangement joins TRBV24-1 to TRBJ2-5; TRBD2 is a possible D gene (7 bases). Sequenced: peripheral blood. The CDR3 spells CATSDDPRGGFVKTQYF. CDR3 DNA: TGTGCCACCAGTGATGATCCCCGCGGGGGCTTCGTGAAGACCCAGTACTTC.